This section outlines one T cell receptor beta chain sequence together with its context. Its specificity is not known. Treatment denoted: oral pan-JAK inhibitor, 5-10 mg twice daily. This sample was taken from a study of CD8+ T cells in alopecia areata. Looking at the study overall: Treated patients received oral tofacitinib, 5 to 10 mg twice daily. General study results and limits: Alopecia totalis/universalis scalp especially showed more expanded CD8+ clones than normal scalp.

Germline V lookup: CDR1 SGHNT, CDR2 YYREEE (reference sequence). CDR3 length: 15 amino acids. J lost 4 bases, V lost 3 bases, and 4 bases had no gene match. In each case, RNA was isolated and then reverse transcribed into cDNA as the sequencing template. The protocol was immunoSEQ multiplex PCR, while the TCRdb copy is restricted to in-frame clones and leaves out a portion. This table has 150,000 to 200,000 clones, around three fifths appearing once. This sequence joins TRBV5-4 and TRBJ2-5; 12 bases line up with TRBD1. Sequencing used CD4+ T cells sorted from blood, obtained at week 4, from a patient treated with tofacitinib. This TCR derives from a human donor with alopecia areata. This CDR3 is CASSSGQGARETQYF. CDR3 nucleotides: TGTGCCAGCAGCTCGGGACAGGGGGCGAGAGAGACCCAGTACTTC. The entire variable domain, with the rest obtained from reference TRBV5-4 and TRBJ2-5, is as follows: ETGVTQSPTHLIKTRGQQVTLRCSSQSGHNTVSWYQQALGQGPQFIFQYYREEENGRGNFPPRFSGLQFPNYSSELNVNALELDDSALYLCASSSGQGARETQYFGPGTRLLVL.